This T cell receptor beta chain was profiled in a study of vaccination and CD4 T cells after COVID-19. Overall study: Culture controls were given either a CEFX pool, an HIV-1 Nef pool, or no peptide. Study-wide results and limits: Researchers report that 304 of 307 vaccine-specific clones in convalescent patients proved spike mono-reactive.

The Oncomine TCR Beta short-read assay sequenced DNA from cultured CD4+ T cells. TCRdb ran MiXCR on the PCR reads and lists one entry per CDR3 protein. The sample carries approximately 20,000 distinct CDR3 sequences, 30% to 45% recorded once. As regards this clonotype: Its target is not known.

In germline, CDR1 is WSHSY, CDR2 SAAADI. V lost 8 bases and J lost 0, with 5 bases in between. The length of the CDR3 is 12 residues. Time point: late sampling 161 to 241 days after vaccination in three convalescent patients. This sample's treatment: roughly 10-day PBMC culture with coronavirus spike peptide pools or control peptides (ViraFEST assay). The specimen was CD4+ T cells from blood, cultured in vitro, collected about 7 months after SARS-CoV-2 vaccination. The clonotype comes from a human donor who had recovered from COVID-19. The rearrangement links TRBV10-2 to TRBJ1-5; no definite D call. The CDR3 nucleotides read TGCGCCAGCCGTGGTAGCAATCAGCCCCAGCATTTT. Translating it yields CASRGSNQPQHF.